This TCR beta chain is from a study of blood T cells in healthy people across ages. A second PCR of roughly 7 to 11 cycles used a sample-barcoded 5' primer and a J-beta primer mix. TCRdb called the 5' RACE reads again in MiXCR, with one record for every CDR3 protein. The table includes about 640,000 distinct CDR3 sequences, around 54% detected once. V shed 2 bases and J 0 bases; nucleotides not matched to a gene: 1. The CDR3 length is 16 residues. Germline V gives CDR1 WNHNN, CDR2 SYGVQD (reference sequence). This clonotype appeared once. The gene calls are TRBV10-1 and TRBJ2-5, with 12 bases matching TRBD2. This sequence was found in a man aged 55 to 70 in good health. Sequencing used blood. CDR3 in DNA: TGCGCCAGCAGTGAGACTAGCGGGGGGAACCAAGAGACCCAGTACTTC. Translated, it gives CASSETSGGNQETQYF.